This T cell receptor beta chain was obtained from a study of vaccination and CD4 T cells after COVID-19. Looking at the study overall: A median of approximately 72 days (range 14 to 241) separated dose two from the taking of post-vaccine samples. General study findings and limits: Spike mono-reactive clones accounted for 304 of the 307 vaccine-specific clones found in convalescent patients.

Treatment reported: approximately 9-day PBMC culture with coronavirus spike peptide pools or control peptides (ViraFEST assay). Having spent ten to eleven days in culture, CD4+ T cells were then isolated by negative selection. The Oncomine TCR Beta short-read assay sequenced DNA from cultured CD4+ T cells. TCRdb fed the PCR reads into MiXCR, producing one record per CDR3 protein. The sample has about 21,000 distinct CDR3 sequences; 38% are singletons. Germline V gene data show CDR1 as KGHDR and CDR2 as SFDVKD. Trimming stripped 9 bases from V and 1 base from J, with 12 bases between. CDR3 size: 14 residues. As concerns this clonotype: The target antigen is unknown.

This chain links TRBV24-1 with TRBJ1-5; D may be TRBD1 (5 bases). This sequence was found in a human donor who had recovered from COVID-19. The sample was CD4+ T cells from blood, cultured in vitro, taken before SARS-CoV-2 vaccination. The DNA for the CDR3 is TGTGCCACCTCAGGGTGGGAGAGCAATCAGCCCCAGCATTTT. Translated, it gives CATSGWESNQPQHF.